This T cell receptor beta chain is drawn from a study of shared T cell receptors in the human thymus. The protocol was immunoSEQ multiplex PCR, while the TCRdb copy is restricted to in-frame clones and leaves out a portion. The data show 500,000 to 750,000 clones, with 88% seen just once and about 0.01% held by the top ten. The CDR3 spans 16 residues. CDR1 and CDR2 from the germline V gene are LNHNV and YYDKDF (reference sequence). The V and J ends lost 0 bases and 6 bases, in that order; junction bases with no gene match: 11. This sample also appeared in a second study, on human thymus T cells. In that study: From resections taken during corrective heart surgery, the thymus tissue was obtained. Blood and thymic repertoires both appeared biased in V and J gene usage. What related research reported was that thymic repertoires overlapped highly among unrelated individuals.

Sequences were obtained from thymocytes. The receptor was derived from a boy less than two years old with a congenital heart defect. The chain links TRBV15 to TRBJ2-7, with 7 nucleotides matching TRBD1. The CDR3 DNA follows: TGTGCCACCAGCAGAGATCAATTAGGGGGCCTCACCGAGCAGTACTTC. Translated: CATSRDQLGGLTEQYF.